This TCR beta chain is from a study of identical twins. Study-wide points: Abundant beta clonotypes from cord blood had fewer insertions, unlike memory repertoires, which showed none.

Unmatched junction bases numbered 5, after V lost 0 bases and J lost 6 bases. In germline, CDR1 is SGHRS, CDR2 YFSETQ. The CDR3 has 15 residues. TCRdb itself ran the 5' RACE reads through MiXCR, one entry per CDR3 protein. This table has roughly 690,000 distinct CDR3 sequences, over 20% appearing once. For this clonotype: Its antigen is as yet unknown.

The sample was also linked to a second study, of T cells expressing NK-cell markers. That source adds: Repertoire data for TCR beta were derived from sorted T cells (CD3+CD56+NKG2C+, CD3+CD56+NKG2C- and CD3+CD56-NKG2C+).

The sequence came from a woman between 18 and 30 years old in good health. This chain joins TRBV5-1 and TRBJ2-1; 8 nucleotides align to TRBD1. The sample consisted of PBMCs. The CDR3 protein is CASSLEPGGLNEQFF. CDR3 nucleotide sequence: TGCGCCAGCAGCTTGGAACCAGGGGGCCTCAATGAGCAGTTCTTC.